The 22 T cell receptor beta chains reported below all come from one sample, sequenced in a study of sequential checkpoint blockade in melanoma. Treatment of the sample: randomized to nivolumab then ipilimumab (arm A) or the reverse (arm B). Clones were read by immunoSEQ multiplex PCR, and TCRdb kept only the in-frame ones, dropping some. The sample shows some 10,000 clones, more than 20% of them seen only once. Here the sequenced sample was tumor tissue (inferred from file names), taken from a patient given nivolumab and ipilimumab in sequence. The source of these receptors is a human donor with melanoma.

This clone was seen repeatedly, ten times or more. CDR3 region: CASRDPGTGSLGPPNYGYTF. The CDR3 nucleotides read TGTGCCAGCAGGGATCCCGGGACAGGGTCACTAGGCCCCCCCAACTATGGCTACACCTTC. The chain is built from TRBV9 and TRBJ1-2, with 9 bases identical to TRBD1. CDR1 and CDR2 from the germline V gene are SGDLS and YYNGEE. Trimming at V came to 5 bases and at J to 2 bases, leaving 22 bases not matched to a gene. The CDR3 consists of 20 residues.

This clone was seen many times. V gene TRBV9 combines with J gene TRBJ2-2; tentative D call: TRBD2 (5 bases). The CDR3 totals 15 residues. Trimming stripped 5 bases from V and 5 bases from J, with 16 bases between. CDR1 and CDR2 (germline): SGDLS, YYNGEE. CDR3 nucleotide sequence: TGTGCCAGCAGTGATGGGAGCGTCCGGACCGGGGAGCTGTTTTTT. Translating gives CASSDGSVRTGELFF.

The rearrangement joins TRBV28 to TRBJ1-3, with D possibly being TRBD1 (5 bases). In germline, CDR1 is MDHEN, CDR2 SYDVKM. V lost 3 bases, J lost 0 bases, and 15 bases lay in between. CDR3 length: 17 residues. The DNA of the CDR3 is TGTGCCAGCAGTTTGAGACAGCCTGTATACTCTGGAAACACCATATATTTT. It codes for CASSLRQPVYSGNTIYF.

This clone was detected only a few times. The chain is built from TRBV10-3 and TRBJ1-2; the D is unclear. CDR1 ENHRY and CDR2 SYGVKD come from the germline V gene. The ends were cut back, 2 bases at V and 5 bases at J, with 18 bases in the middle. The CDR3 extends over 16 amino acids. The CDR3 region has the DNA TGTGCCATCAGTGAGGGATTTGGCGACCTTGGGTATGGCTACACCTTC. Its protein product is CAISEGFGDLGYGYTF.

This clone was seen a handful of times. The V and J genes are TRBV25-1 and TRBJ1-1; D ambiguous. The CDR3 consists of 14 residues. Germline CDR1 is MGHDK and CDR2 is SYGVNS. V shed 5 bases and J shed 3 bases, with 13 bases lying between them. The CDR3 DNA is TGTGCCAGCAGTATCGAAAGGGCCGACACTGAAGCTTTCTTT. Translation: CASSIERADTEAFF.

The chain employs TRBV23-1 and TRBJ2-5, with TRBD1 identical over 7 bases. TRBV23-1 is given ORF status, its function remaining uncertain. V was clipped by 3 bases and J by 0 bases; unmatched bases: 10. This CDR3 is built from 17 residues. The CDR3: CASSHVTGARYQETQYF. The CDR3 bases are TGCGCCAGCAGTCACGTCACAGGGGCTCGGTACCAAGAGACCCAGTACTTC.

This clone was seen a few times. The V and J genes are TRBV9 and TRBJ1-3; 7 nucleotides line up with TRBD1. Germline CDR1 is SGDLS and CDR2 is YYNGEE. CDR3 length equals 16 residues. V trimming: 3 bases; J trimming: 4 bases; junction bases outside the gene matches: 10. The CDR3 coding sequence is TGTGCCAGCAGCGCAAGACAGGGAAATATCGGAAACACCATATATTTT. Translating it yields CASSARQGNIGNTIYF.

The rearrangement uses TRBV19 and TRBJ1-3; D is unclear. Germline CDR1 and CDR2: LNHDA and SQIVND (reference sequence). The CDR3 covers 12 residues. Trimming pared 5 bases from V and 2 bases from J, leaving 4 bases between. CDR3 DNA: TGTGCCAGTAGTTACCCTGGAAACACCATATATTTT. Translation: CASSYPGNTIYF. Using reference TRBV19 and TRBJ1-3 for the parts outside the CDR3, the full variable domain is DGGITQSPKYLFRKEGQNVTLSCEQNLNHDAMYWYRQDPGQGLRLIYYSQIVNDFQKGDIAEGYSVSREKKESFPLTVTSAQKNPTAFYLCASSYPGNTIYFGEGSWLTVV.

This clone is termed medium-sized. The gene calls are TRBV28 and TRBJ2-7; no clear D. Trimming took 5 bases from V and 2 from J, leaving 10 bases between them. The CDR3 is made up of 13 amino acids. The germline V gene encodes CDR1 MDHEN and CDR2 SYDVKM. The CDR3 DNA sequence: TGTGCCAGCAGTCTCGTAGGAACCTACGAGCAGTACGTC. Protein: CASSLVGTYEQYV.

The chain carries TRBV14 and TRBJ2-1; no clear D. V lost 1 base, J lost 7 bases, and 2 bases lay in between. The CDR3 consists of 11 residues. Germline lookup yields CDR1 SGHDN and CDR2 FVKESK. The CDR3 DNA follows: TGTGCCAGCAGCCAAGTAAATGAGCAGTTCTTC. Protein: CASSQVNEQFF.

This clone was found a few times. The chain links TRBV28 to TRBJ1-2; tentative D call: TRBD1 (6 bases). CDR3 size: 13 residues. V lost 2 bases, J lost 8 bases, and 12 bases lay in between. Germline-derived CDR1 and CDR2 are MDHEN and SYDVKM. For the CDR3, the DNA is TGTGCCAGCAGTTTACTGGGGGCGGAGGGCTACACCTTC. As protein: CASSLLGAEGYTF.

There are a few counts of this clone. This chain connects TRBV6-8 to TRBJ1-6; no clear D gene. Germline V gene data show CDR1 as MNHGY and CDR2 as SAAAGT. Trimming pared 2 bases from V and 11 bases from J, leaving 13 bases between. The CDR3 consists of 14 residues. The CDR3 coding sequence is TGTGCCAGCAGTTACACCTTGGACCAAGCACCCCTCCACTTT. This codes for CASSYTLDQAPLHF.

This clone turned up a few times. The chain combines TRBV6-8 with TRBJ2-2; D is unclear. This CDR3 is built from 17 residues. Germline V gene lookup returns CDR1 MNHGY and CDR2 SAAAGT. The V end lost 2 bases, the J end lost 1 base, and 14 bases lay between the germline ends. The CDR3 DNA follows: TGTGCCAGCAGTTACCGGTCGGTACGGGTGAACACCGGGGAGCTGTTTTTT. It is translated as CASSYRSVRVNTGELFF.

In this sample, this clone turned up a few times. The CDR3 loop reads CATSRPFSGHLMNTEAFF. CDR3 coding DNA: TGTGCCACCAGCAGACCTTTCTCGGGACACTTAATGAACACTGAAGCTTTCTTT. This sequence joins TRBV15 and TRBJ1-1; possibly TRBD1 for D (6 bases). CDR1 LNHNV and CDR2 YYDKDF come from the germline V gene (reference sequence). Between the trimmed V and J ends, which lost 2 bases and 0 bases, there was a span of 19 bases. This CDR3 is built from 18 residues.

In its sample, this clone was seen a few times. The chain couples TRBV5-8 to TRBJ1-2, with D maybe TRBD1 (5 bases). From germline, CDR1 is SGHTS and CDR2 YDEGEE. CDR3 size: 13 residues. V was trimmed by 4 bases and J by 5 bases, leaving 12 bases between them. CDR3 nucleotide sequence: TGTGCCAGCAGCCCCGAAGACAGTTATGGCTACACCTTC. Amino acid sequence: CASSPEDSYGYTF.

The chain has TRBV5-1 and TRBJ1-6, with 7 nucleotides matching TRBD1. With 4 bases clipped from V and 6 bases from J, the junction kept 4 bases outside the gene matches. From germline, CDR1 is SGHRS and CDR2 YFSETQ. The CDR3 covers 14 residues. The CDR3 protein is CASSARGGNSPLHF. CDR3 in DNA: TGCGCCAGCAGCGCCAGGGGGGGTAATTCACCCCTCCACTTT.

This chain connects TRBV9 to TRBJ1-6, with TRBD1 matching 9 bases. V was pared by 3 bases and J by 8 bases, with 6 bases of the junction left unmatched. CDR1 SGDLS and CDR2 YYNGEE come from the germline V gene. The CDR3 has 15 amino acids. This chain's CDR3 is CASSAPTGGDSPLHF. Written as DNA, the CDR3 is TGTGCCAGCAGCGCTCCGACAGGGGGAGATTCACCCCTCCACTTT. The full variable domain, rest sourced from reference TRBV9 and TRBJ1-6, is DSGVTQTPKHLITATGQRVTLRCSPRSGDLSVYWYQQSLDQGLQFLIQYYNGEERAKGNILERFSAQQFPDLHSELNLSSLELGDSALYFCASSAPTGGDSPLHFGNGTRLTVT.

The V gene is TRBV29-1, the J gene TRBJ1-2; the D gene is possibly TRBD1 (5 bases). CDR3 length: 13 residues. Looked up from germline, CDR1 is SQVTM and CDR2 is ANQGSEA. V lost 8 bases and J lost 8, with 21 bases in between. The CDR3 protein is CSHRGAGSVGYTF. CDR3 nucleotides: TGCAGCCACCGAGGGGCAGGGTCGGTGGGCTACACCTTC.

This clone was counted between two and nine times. CDR3 in amino acids: CASSFGSAGELFF. The DNA of the CDR3 is TGTGCCAGCAGTTTCGGTAGCGCCGGGGAGCTGTTTTTT. J is TRBJ2-2 and V is TRBV9; a weak D match, TRBD2 (5 bases). This CDR3 is 13 amino acids long. CDR1 is SGDLS, CDR2 YYNGEE, per germline. The V end lost 5 bases, the J end lost 6 bases, and 11 bases lay between the germline ends. The complete variable domain, with remaining parts taken from reference TRBV9 and TRBJ2-2, reads DSGVTQTPKHLITATGQRVTLRCSPRSGDLSVYWYQQSLDQGLQFLIQYYNGEERAKGNILERFSAQQFPDLHSELNLSSLELGDSALYFCASSFGSAGELFFGEGSRLTVL.

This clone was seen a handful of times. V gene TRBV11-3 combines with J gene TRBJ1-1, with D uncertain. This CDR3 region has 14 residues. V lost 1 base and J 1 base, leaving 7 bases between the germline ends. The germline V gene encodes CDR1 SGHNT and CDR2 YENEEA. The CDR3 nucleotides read TGTGCCAGCAGCTTAGTCGAGGGGAACACTGAAGCTTTCTTT. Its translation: CASSLVEGNTEAFF. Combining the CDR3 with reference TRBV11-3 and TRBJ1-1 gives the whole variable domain EAGVVQSPRYKIIEKKQPVAFWCNPISGHNTLYWYLQNLGQGPELLIRYENEEAVDDSQLPKDRFSAERLKGVDSTLKIQPAELGDSAVYLCASSLVEGNTEAFFGQGTRLTVV.

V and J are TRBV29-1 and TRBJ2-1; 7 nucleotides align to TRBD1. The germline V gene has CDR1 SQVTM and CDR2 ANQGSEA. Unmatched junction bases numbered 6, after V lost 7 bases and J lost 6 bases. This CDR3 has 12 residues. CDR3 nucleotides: TGCAGCGCCGACAGGGTCTTCAATGAGCAGTTCTTC. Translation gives CSADRVFNEQFF.

CDR3 coding DNA: TGCAGCGTCGAGACCGGGACTAGCGGGGCCTACGAGCAGTACTTC. Its protein product is CSVETGTSGAYEQYF. V is TRBV29-1 and J is TRBJ2-7; 13 bases map to TRBD2. The CDR3 consists of 15 residues. V shed 6 bases, J shed 2 bases, and the junction held 7 bases outside the gene matches. The germline V gene has CDR1 SQVTM and CDR2 ANQGSEA.